This T cell receptor beta chain stems from a study of spatial heterogeneity in lung cancer. Sample time point: sample taken at primary tumor resection. TCRdb itself ran the 5' RACE reads through MiXCR, one entry per CDR3 protein. The data hold more than 60,000 distinct CDR3 sequences, with about 6.3% observed a single time. V gave up 1 base and J gave up 1 base; unmatched junction bases: 1. This CDR3 is built from 15 residues. CDR1 and CDR2 from the germline V gene are LGHDT and YNNKEL (reference sequence). The sequence was collected from a female donor with early-stage non-small cell lung cancer. V and J are TRBV3-1 and TRBJ2-7; 10 bases are shared with TRBD2. This specimen consisted of PBMCs, obtained at surgery. The CDR3 protein is CASSQASGGSYEQYF. The DNA of the CDR3 is TGTGCCAGCAGCCAAGCTAGCGGGGGTTCCTACGAGCAGTACTTC.